The sequence of this T cell receptor (beta chain) was determined in a study of PD-1 blockade in mismatch repair-deficient tumors. Sequenced by immunoSEQ multiplex PCR; TCRdb stores in-frame clones only, minus some. The sample has 76,000 or so clones, approximately 78% seen once. This CDR3 spans 16 amino acids. Germline V CDR1 and CDR2: SGHNT, YENEEA. The trim removed 5 bases at V and 4 bases at J, leaving 11 bases unmatched. A few pembrolizumab responders had their TCRs sequenced. Study conclusions and caveats: Tumor-resident clones, often undetectable pretreatment in blood, expanded then contracted after pembrolizumab.

Only one count was recorded for this clone. Its antigen is unknown. V is TRBV11-3 and J is TRBJ1-2, with TRBD1 identical over 9 bases. This clonotype was sampled from an adult with mismatch repair-deficient cancer. The sequencing used peripheral blood, collected 44 weeks after starting pembrolizumab. CDR3 DNA: TGTGCCAGCAGCCCTAGTTGGGACAGGGAGGGCTATGGCTACACCTTC. The encoded protein is CASSPSWDREGYGYTF.